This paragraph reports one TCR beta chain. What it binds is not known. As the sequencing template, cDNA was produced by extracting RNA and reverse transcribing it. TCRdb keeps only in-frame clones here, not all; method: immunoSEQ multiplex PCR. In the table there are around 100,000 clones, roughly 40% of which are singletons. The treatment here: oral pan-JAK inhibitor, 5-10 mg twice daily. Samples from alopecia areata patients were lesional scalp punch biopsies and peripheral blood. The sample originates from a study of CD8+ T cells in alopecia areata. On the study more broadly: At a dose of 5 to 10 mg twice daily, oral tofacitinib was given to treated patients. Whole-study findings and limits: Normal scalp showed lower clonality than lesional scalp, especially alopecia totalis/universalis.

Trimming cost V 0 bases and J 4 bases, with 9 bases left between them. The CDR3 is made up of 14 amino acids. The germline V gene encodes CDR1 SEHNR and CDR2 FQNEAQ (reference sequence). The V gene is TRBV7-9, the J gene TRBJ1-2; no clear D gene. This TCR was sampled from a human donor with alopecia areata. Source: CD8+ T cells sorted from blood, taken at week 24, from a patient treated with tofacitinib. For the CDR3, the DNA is TGTGCCAGCAGCTTAGCGGAACTTATCTATGGCTACACCTTC. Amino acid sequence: CASSLAELIYGYTF. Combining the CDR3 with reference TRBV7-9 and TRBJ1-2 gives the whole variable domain DTGVSQNPRHKITKRGQNVTFRCDPISEHNRLYWYRQTLGQGPEFLTYFQNEAQLEKSRLLSDRFSAERPKGSFSTLEIQRTEQGDSAMYLCASSLAELIYGYTFGSGTRLTVV.